Below, 11 T cell receptor beta chains from the same sample are listed, as sequenced in a study of blood T cell repertoires in COVID-19. The table came from immunoSEQ multiplex PCR; TCRdb's copy has only in-frame clones and leaves some out. The table lists fewer than 350,000 clones, 85% of them singletons. Specimen: PBMCs or T cells enriched from blood (not recorded which). The receptors stem from a woman aged 30 to 39 who had been exposed to COVID-19.

The chain links TRBV6-5 to TRBJ1-6; D unclear. V shed 4 bases and J shed 9 bases, with 10 bases lying between them. This CDR3 spans 13 amino acids. The germline CDR1 and CDR2 sequences are MNHEY and SVGAGI. CDR3 sequence (DNA): TGTGCCAGCAGTTTTTCCCCGGGTTCACCCCTCCACTTT. It translates to CASSFSPGSPLHF.

The chain carries TRBV5-1 and TRBJ2-2, with D possibly TRBD1 on 5 matching bases. This CDR3 is built from 12 residues. V lost 6 bases, J lost 6 bases, and 9 bases lay in between. CDR1 and CDR2 from the germline V gene are SGHRS and YFSETQ. CDR3 loop: CASKGMAGELFF. CDR3 in DNA: TGCGCCAGCAAGGGGATGGCCGGGGAGCTGTTTTTT.

V and J are TRBV15 and TRBJ2-3; TRBD2 matches at 9 bases. CDR1 is LNHNV and CDR2 is YYDKDF in the germline V gene (reference sequence). J lost 8 bases, V lost 0 bases, and 18 bases had no gene match. The CDR3 totals 19 residues. The chain's CDR3 is CATSRDAVDGGRARSTQYF. The CDR3 DNA reads TGTGCCACCAGCAGAGACGCCGTCGATGGCGGGAGGGCCAGGAGTACGCAGTATTTT. The entire variable domain, with the rest obtained from reference TRBV15 and TRBJ2-3, is as follows: DAMVIQNPRYQVTQFGKPVTLSCSQTLNHNVMYWYQQKSSQAPKLLFHYYDKDFNNEADTPDNFQSRRPNTSFCFLDIRSPGLGDTAMYLCATSRDAVDGGRARSTQYFGPGTRLTVL.

This chain uses TRBV7-3 with TRBJ2-2, with 7 bases that match TRBD2. Germline trimming cut 6 bases from V and 7 bases from J; bases unmatched to any gene: 8. The CDR3 spans 14 residues. From germline, CDR1 is SGHTA and CDR2 FQGTGA. The CDR3 spells CASRQTSAVGELFF. The CDR3 region has the DNA TGTGCCAGCAGACAAACTAGCGCGGTCGGGGAGCTGTTTTTT. Variable domain in full (rest from reference TRBV7-3 and TRBJ2-2): GAGVSQTPSNKVTEKGKYVELRCDPISGHTALYWYRQSLGQGPEFLIYFQGTGAADDSGLPNDRFFAVRPEGSVSTLKIQRTERGDSAVYLCASRQTSAVGELFFGEGSRLTVL.

Here the CDR3 reads CAWGPGQGAWNTQYF. The CDR3, as DNA: TGTGCCTGGGGACCGGGACAGGGGGCTTGGAATACGCAGTATTTT. The rearrangement links TRBV30 to TRBJ2-3; 12 positions agree with TRBD1. V lost 5 bases and J lost 7; bases outside the gene matches: 10. The CDR3 length is 15 residues. The germline V gene has CDR1 GTSNPN and CDR2 SVGIG (reference sequence).

The chain combines TRBV30 with TRBJ1-2; D remains ambiguous. Germline V gene sequence: CDR1 GTSNPN, CDR2 SVGIG (reference sequence). Trimming took 3 bases from V and 6 from J, leaving 14 bases between them. The CDR3 totals 13 residues. CDR3 region: CAWRLSGSNGYTF. Here the CDR3 DNA reads TGTGCCTGGAGGCTCTCCGGGAGTAATGGCTACACCTTC.

J is TRBJ1-2 and V is TRBV4-3; 7 bases are shared with TRBD1. The J segment lost 6 bases and the V segment lost 2 bases, leaving 6 bases of the junction unmatched. From germline, CDR1 is LGHNA and CDR2 YSLEER. CDR3 size: 14 residues. CDR3 coding DNA: TGCGCCAGCAGCCAAATTGACAGGGAAGATGGCTACACCTTC. Translated, it gives CASSQIDREDGYTF.

The genes are TRBV12-5 and TRBJ1-1; D gene uncertain. The CDR3 totals 13 residues. Germline V gene sequence: CDR1 LGHNT, CDR2 FRNRAP. V lost 3 bases and J 4 bases, leaving 9 bases between the germline ends. CDR3 region: CASGLEGVTEAFF. CDR3 in DNA: TGTGCTAGTGGTTTAGAGGGAGTCACTGAAGCTTTCTTT.

J is TRBJ2-3 and V is TRBV2, with 16 nucleotides matching TRBD2. After removal of 6 bases from V and 5 bases from J, the junction contained 5 bases not matched to a gene. Germline assignment: CDR1 SNHLY and CDR2 FYNNEI. The CDR3 contains 16 residues. The CDR3: CASSGGLAGGGDTQYF. DNA of the CDR3: TGTGCCAGCAGCGGGGGACTAGCGGGAGGGGGAGATACGCAGTATTTT.

The chain is built from TRBV7-9 and TRBJ1-2, with TRBD1 matching over 7 bases. J lost 4 bases, V lost 5 bases, and 4 bases had no gene match. Germline V lookup: CDR1 SEHNR, CDR2 FQNEAQ (reference sequence). The CDR3 spans 13 residues. The CDR3 region has the DNA TGTGCCAGCAGCCCGCCAGGGGGCTATGGCTACACCTTC. This translates into CASSPPGGYGYTF.

This clone was detected a few times. The chain uses TRBV4-1 and TRBJ1-3, with D perhaps matching TRBD1 (6 bases). The V gene lost 1 base and the J gene lost 4 bases, with 14 bases spanning the gap. There are 16 residues in the CDR3. Germline values: CDR1 MGHRA, CDR2 YSYEKL. This chain's CDR3 is CASSQVNRVEGNTIYF. The CDR3 nucleotides are TGCGCCAGCAGCCAAGTCAACAGGGTGGAAGGAAACACCATATATTTT.